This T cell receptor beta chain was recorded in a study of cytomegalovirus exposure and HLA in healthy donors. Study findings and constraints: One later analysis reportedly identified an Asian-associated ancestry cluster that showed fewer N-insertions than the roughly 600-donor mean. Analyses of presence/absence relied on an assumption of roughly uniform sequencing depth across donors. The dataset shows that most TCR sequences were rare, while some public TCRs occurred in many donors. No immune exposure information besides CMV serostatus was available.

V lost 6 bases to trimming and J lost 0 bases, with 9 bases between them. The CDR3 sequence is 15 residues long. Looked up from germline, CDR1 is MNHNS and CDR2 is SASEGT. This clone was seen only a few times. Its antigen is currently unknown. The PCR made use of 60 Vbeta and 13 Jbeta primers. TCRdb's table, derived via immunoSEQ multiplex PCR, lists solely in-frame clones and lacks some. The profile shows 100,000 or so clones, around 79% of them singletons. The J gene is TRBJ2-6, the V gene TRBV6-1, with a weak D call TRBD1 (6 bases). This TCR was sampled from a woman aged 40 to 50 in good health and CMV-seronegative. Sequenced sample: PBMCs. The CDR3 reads CASRKQGSGANVLTF. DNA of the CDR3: TGTGCCAGCAGGAAACAGGGCTCTGGGGCCAACGTCCTGACTTTC.